These 18 T cell receptor beta chains share one sample of origin, sequenced in a study of CD8 T cells in Susac syndrome. When the RNA was reverse transcribed, random hexamers were used with an input of roughly 0.5 to 1 ug. Using its own MiXCR run on the immunoSEQ multiplex PCR reads, TCRdb lists one record per CDR3 protein. This table has about 240,000 distinct CDR3 sequences, 96% appearing once. Sequenced sample: CD4+ T cells from PBMCs. These receptors came from a human donor with Susac syndrome.

The chain combines TRBV7-9 with TRBJ2-7; 9 bases align to TRBD1. V was pared by 5 bases and J by 5 bases, with 7 bases of the junction left unmatched. Germline values: CDR1 SEHNR, CDR2 FQNEAQ (reference sequence). This CDR3 has 14 amino acids. The chain's CDR3 is CASSRDRGGNEQYF. DNA for the CDR3: TGTGCCAGCAGCCGAGACAGGGGGGGAAACGAGCAGTACTTC.

V gene TRBV30 combines with J gene TRBJ2-1; D is ambiguous. The CDR3 has 15 residues. V was cut by 0 bases and J by 2 bases, with 11 bases left in between. Germline lookup yields CDR1 GTSNPN and CDR2 SVGIG (reference sequence). For the CDR3, the DNA is TGTGCCTGGAGTGTGCGGCTAGATCCCTACAATGAGCAGTTCTTC. Protein sequence: CAWSVRLDPYNEQFF.

V and J are TRBV28 and TRBJ1-1, with a weak D call TRBD1 (5 bases). Germline V gene data show CDR1 as MDHEN and CDR2 as SYDVKM. V was shortened by 3 bases and J by 0 bases, with 14 bases between the two germline ends. The CDR3 is made up of 16 amino acids. The CDR3 loop reads CASSLGGVLVNTEAFF. DNA of the CDR3: TGTGCCAGCAGTTTGGGGGGGGTCCTAGTGAACACTGAAGCTTTCTTT.

The V and J genes are TRBV18 and TRBJ1-1; no reliable D call. The CDR3 extends over 13 amino acids. With 3 bases removed from V and 11 bases from J, the gap between germline ends came to 16 bases. Per the germline V gene, CDR1 is KGHSH and CDR2 is LQKENI. CDR3 in DNA: TGTGCCAGCTCACCCGAGGGAAGGCAGTCGGCTTTCTTT. Translation: CASSPEGRQSAFF. Full variable domain (rest looked up from reference TRBV18 and TRBJ1-1): NAGVMQNPRHLVRRRGQEARLRCSPMKGHSHVYWYRQLPEEGLKFMVYLQKENIIDESGMPKERFSAEFPKEGPSILRIQQVVRGDSAAYFCASSPEGRQSAFFGQGTRLTVV.

V is TRBV11-2 and J is TRBJ2-7; tentatively, D is TRBD1 (6 bases). V lost 4 bases, J lost 2 bases, and 12 bases lay in between. CDR1 and CDR2 (germline): SGHAT, FQNNGV. There are 14 residues in the CDR3. CDR3 sequence reads: CASSYDRLTYEQYF. The CDR3 DNA is TGTGCCAGCAGCTACGACAGGCTTACCTACGAGCAGTACTTC.

The chain employs TRBV5-1 and TRBJ2-1; 14 nucleotides agree with TRBD2. V was clipped by 0 bases and J by 6 bases; unmatched bases: 5. The CDR3 has 17 amino acids. Germline-derived CDR1 and CDR2 are SGHRS and YFSETQ. The CDR3 protein is CASSLGRGLAGVNEQFF. CDR3 coding DNA: TGCGCCAGCAGCTTGGGGAGGGGACTAGCGGGAGTCAATGAGCAGTTCTTC. The entire variable domain, with the rest obtained from reference TRBV5-1 and TRBJ2-1, is as follows: KAGVTQTPRYLIKTRGQQVTLSCSPISGHRSVSWYQQTPGQGLQFLFEYFSETQRNKGNFPGRFSGRQFSNSRSEMNVSTLELGDSALYLCASSLGRGLAGVNEQFFGPGTRLTVL.

The chain links TRBV14 to TRBJ2-7; D remains unclear. The CDR3 extends over 14 amino acids. Trimming shortened V by 4 bases and J by 2 bases, and 12 bases separated the two germline ends. From germline, CDR1 is SGHDN and CDR2 FVKESK. In DNA, the CDR3 is TGTGCCAGCAGCCGTGGGCAGTCCCCCTACGAGCAGTACTTC. This sequence encodes CASSRGQSPYEQYF.

The genes are TRBV28 and TRBJ2-1; TRBD1 agrees at 8 bases. Per germline, CDR1 MDHEN and CDR2 SYDVKM. J gave up 7 bases and V 7 bases, and 6 bases lay outside the gene matches. This CDR3 has 13 residues. CDR3 coding DNA: TGTGCCAGCACCCAACAGGGGGTTAATGAGCAGTTCTTC. Its translation: CASTQQGVNEQFF.

The rearrangement joins TRBV11-2 to TRBJ1-2, with D tentatively TRBD1 (5 bases). CDR3 size: 15 residues. V lost 0 bases and J lost 8, with 16 bases in between. Germline CDR1 SGHAT, CDR2 FQNNGV. CDR3 residues: CASSLEAGTWEGYTF. CDR3 sequence (DNA): TGTGCCAGCAGCTTAGAAGCCGGGACGTGGGAAGGCTACACCTTC.

This clonotype was observed once. The chain employs TRBV23-1 and TRBJ1-5, with D hard to call. TRBV23-1 is an open reading frame whose function is uncertain. V lost 10 bases and J lost 10, with 14 bases in between. This CDR3 is built from 11 residues. Written as DNA, the CDR3 is TGCGCCACCAAAACCCCCGAACCCCAGCATTTT. Translated: CATKTPEPQHF.

The J gene is TRBJ2-5, the V gene TRBV11-2; D might be TRBD1 (5 bases). Trimming shortened V by 1 base and J by 3 bases, and 12 bases separated the two germline ends. CDR3 length: 15 residues. Germline V gives CDR1 SGHAT, CDR2 FQNNGV. CDR3 nucleotides: TGTGCCAGCAGCTTAGGGGGCCTAACTGAAGAGACCCAGTACTTC. Translation: CASSLGGLTEETQYF.

This clonotype has only a few counts. The V gene is TRBV5-6, the J gene TRBJ2-7; D perhaps matches TRBD1 (7 bases). V was pared by 5 bases and J by 0 bases, with 9 bases between. The germline V gene encodes CDR1 SGHDT and CDR2 YYEEEE. This CDR3 region has 13 residues. CDR3 sequence: CASRRDSSYEQYF. DNA for the CDR3: TGTGCCAGCAGGCGGGACAGCTCCTACGAGCAGTACTTC.

This clonotype was observed a single time. The genes are TRBV11-2 and TRBJ2-1, with TRBD2 identical over 8 bases. The ends lost 3 bases at V and 0 bases at J; junction bases unmatched: 4. Germline V gene sequence: CDR1 SGHAT, CDR2 FQNNGV. This CDR3 is 16 amino acids long. CDR3 amino acids: CASSFSSGSSYNEQFF. CDR3 in DNA: TGTGCCAGCAGCTTCTCGAGCGGGAGCTCCTACAATGAGCAGTTCTTC.

This clonotype was seen more than once but under ten times. V is TRBV18 and J is TRBJ2-1; the match to TRBD2 covers 9 bases. The CDR3 loop spans 14 amino acids. CDR1 and CDR2 (germline): KGHSH, LQKENI. V was pared by 4 bases and J by 6 bases, with 4 bases of the junction left unmatched. The CDR3 bases are TGTGCCAGCTCACTGGGACTAGCTACCAATGAGCAGTTCTTC. It translates to CASSLGLATNEQFF.

The chain links TRBV12-3 or TRBV12-4 to TRBJ1-1; the D gene is possibly TRBD1 (6 bases). Trimming removed 3 bases from V and 1 base from J, with 9 bases in between. The CDR3 consists of 14 residues. CDR3 loop: CASSFWGANTEAFF. The CDR3 region has the DNA TGTGCCAGCAGTTTTTGGGGGGCGAACACTGAAGCTTTCTTT.

This sequence joins TRBV3-1 and TRBJ2-1; D not certain. V was shortened by 4 bases and J by 7 bases, with 11 bases between the two germline ends. The CDR3 consists of 13 residues. Germline lookup yields CDR1 LGHDT and CDR2 YNNKEL (reference sequence). This CDR3 reads CASSPPVVNEQFF. CDR3 DNA: TGTGCCAGCAGCCCCCCAGTTGTAAATGAGCAGTTCTTC.

The CDR3 DNA is TGTGCCAGCAGTTACTCGGCTCTCTCTGGAAACACCATATATTTT. Its protein product is CASSYSALSGNTIYF. The chain recombines TRBV6-5 with TRBJ1-3; D unclear. Germline V gene sequence: CDR1 MNHEY, CDR2 SVGAGI. This CDR3 is built from 15 residues. V lost 0 bases and J lost 0, with 6 bases in between.

Here the CDR3 DNA reads TGTGCCAGCAGCTTCCACAAAAGCCAGCCCCAGCATTTT. Amino acids: CASSFHKSQPQHF. The chain employs TRBV7-2 and TRBJ1-5; no clear D. CDR1 is SGHTA and CDR2 is FQGNSA in the germline V gene. This CDR3 has 13 residues. Trimming removed 3 bases from V and 7 bases from J, with 10 bases in between. The whole variable domain, remainder taken from reference TRBV7-2 and TRBJ1-5, is GAGVSQSPSNKVTEKGKDVELRCDPISGHTALYWYRQSLGQGLEFLIYFQGNSAPDKSGLPSDRFSAERTGGSVSTLTIQRTQQEDSAVYLCASSFHKSQPQHFGDGTRLSIL.